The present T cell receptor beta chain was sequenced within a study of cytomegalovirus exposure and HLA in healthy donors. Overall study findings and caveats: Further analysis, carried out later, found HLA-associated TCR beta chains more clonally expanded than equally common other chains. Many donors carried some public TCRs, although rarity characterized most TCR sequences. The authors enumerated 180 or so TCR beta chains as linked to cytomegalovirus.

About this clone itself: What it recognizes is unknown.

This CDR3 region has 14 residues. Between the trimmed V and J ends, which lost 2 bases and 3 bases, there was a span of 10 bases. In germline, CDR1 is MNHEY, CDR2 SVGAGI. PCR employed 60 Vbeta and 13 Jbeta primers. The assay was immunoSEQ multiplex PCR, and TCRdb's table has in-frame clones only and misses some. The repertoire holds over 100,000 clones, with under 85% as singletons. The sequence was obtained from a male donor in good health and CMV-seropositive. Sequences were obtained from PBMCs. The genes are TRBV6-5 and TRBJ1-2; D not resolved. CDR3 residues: CASSYGPMDYGYTF. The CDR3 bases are TGTGCCAGCAGTTACGGGCCCATGGACTATGGCTACACCTTC.